A single sample gave rise to the 20 T cell receptor beta chains below, sequenced in a study of response to subunit inactivated influenza vaccine. TCRdb ran MiXCR on the RT-PCR reads and lists one entry per CDR3 protein. Of over 800,000 distinct CDR3 sequences listed, 21% were seen once; the top ten hold more than 8.5%. The input for sequencing was PBMCs from blood, taken 5 to 6 days after vaccination. The receptors originated from a man aged 45-60 years who received an inactivated influenza vaccine.

This clonotype was seen more than once but under ten times. The rearrangement links TRBV20-1 to TRBJ2-7; possible D gene TRBD1, 5 bases. Germline CDR1 and CDR2: DFQATT and SNEGSKA (reference sequence). CDR3 length: 12 residues. The V end was cut by 3 bases, the J end by 3 bases, with 9 bases between. CDR3 in amino acids: CSARETDYEQYF. In DNA, the CDR3 is TGCAGTGCTAGGGAGACAGACTACGAGCAGTACTTC.

V gene TRBV20-1 combines with J gene TRBJ2-5; TRBD2 matches at 11 bases. The junction had 6 bases not matched to a gene; V was cut back by 7 bases and J by 2 bases. CDR3 size: 14 residues. CDR1 DFQATT and CDR2 SNEGSKA come from the germline V gene (reference sequence). CDR3 residues: CSGPLAGVQETQYF. CDR3 sequence (DNA): TGCAGTGGTCCACTAGCGGGAGTTCAAGAGACCCAGTACTTC.

V and J are TRBV29-1 and TRBJ1-2; D gene ambiguous. V lost 1 base and J lost 5, with 11 bases in between. CDR1 and CDR2 (germline): SQVTM, ANQGSEA. CDR3 length: 13 residues. The CDR3 loop is CSVEGAGIYGYTF. DNA for the CDR3: TGCAGCGTTGAAGGCGCAGGAATATATGGCTACACCTTC.

This clonotype was picked up one time. The J gene is TRBJ2-2, the V gene TRBV7-9, with 8 positions matching TRBD1. V was pared by 5 bases and J by 3 bases, with 5 bases of the junction left unmatched. The germline CDR1 and CDR2 sequences are SEHNR and FQNEAQ (reference sequence). The CDR3 totals 15 residues. The CDR3 region has the DNA TGTGCCAGCAGCACCGACAGGGGTTACACCGGGGAGCTGTTTTTT. Translating it yields CASSTDRGYTGELFF. Looking up the rest from reference TRBV7-9 and TRBJ2-2 gives the full variable domain: DTGVSQNPRHKITKRGQNVTFRCDPISEHNRLYWYRQTLGQGPEFLTYFQNEAQLEKSRLLSDRFSAERPKGSFSTLEIQRTEQGDSAMYLCASSTDRGYTGELFFGEGSRLTVL.

This clonotype was observed a few times. V is TRBV5-6 and J is TRBJ1-1; the D is unclear. The ends were cut back, 3 bases at V and 4 bases at J, with 7 bases in the middle. CDR1 and CDR2 from the germline V gene are SGHDT and YYEEEE. This CDR3 has 12 residues. The CDR3 spells CASSSWGTEAFF. CDR3 sequence (DNA): TGTGCCAGCAGCTCGTGGGGCACTGAAGCTTTCTTT. Combining the CDR3 with reference TRBV5-6 and TRBJ1-1 gives the whole variable domain DAGVTQSPTHLIKTRGQQVTLRCSPKSGHDTVSWYQQALGQGPQFIFQYYEEEERQRGNFPDRFSGHQFPNYSSELNVNALLLGDSALYLCASSSWGTEAFFGQGTRLTVV.

This clonotype was seen a few times. The V call is TRBV29-1, the J call TRBJ2-1, with D tentatively TRBD1 or TRBD2 (6 bases each). This CDR3 region has 15 residues. Trimming shortened V by 1 base and J by 6 bases, and 16 bases separated the two germline ends. Germline V lookup: CDR1 SQVTM, CDR2 ANQGSEA. The CDR3 bases are TGCAGCGTTGAAGGTGTGGGGGGCCCTGGCAATGAGCAGTTCTTC. Translated, it gives CSVEGVGGPGNEQFF.

This clonotype has just a few counts. The V and J genes are TRBV6-2 or TRBV6-3 and TRBJ2-5; 13 positions agree with TRBD2. Looked up from germline, CDR1 is MNHEY and CDR2 is SVGEGT. V dropped 6 bases and J dropped 5; count of bases not matched to a gene: 21. The CDR3 consists of 20 residues. For the CDR3, the DNA is TGTGCCAGCAGCCGCGATCGGGACAAACGGACTAGCGGGAGCAGGGAGACCCAGTACTTC. This sequence encodes CASSRDRDKRTSGSRETQYF.

The chain uses TRBV20-1 and TRBJ1-6; 9 bases agree with TRBD1. The CDR3 is 13 amino acids. Germline V gene lookup returns CDR1 DFQATT and CDR2 SNEGSKA (reference sequence). After removal of 6 bases from V and 11 bases from J, the junction contained 8 bases not matched to a gene. The CDR3 DNA follows: TGCAGTGCCTATGGACAGGGGTCGGCACCCCTCCACTTT. This gives the protein CSAYGQGSAPLHF.

The sample holds a few counts of this clonotype. The CDR3 region is CSARTGVVDTQYF. In DNA, the CDR3 is TGCAGTGCTCGGACAGGGGTGGTAGATACGCAGTATTTT. The chain links TRBV20-1 to TRBJ2-3, with TRBD1 matching 9 bases. This CDR3 contains 13 residues. The J segment lost 5 bases and the V segment lost 5 bases, leaving 5 bases of the junction unmatched. Per germline, CDR1 DFQATT and CDR2 SNEGSKA (reference sequence).

The gene calls are TRBV5-1 and TRBJ2-1; a possible D gene is TRBD1 (5 bases). Germline V lookup: CDR1 SGHRS, CDR2 YFSETQ. V gave up 0 bases and J gave up 10 bases, with 14 bases separating them. The CDR3 sequence is 14 residues long. This chain's CDR3 is CASSLDGRDGEQFF. CDR3 nucleotide sequence: TGCGCCAGCAGCTTGGATGGCAGGGATGGGGAGCAGTTCTTC.

This sequence joins TRBV5-5 and TRBJ2-3; the match to TRBD1 covers 7 bases. Per germline, CDR1 SGHKS and CDR2 YYEKEE (reference sequence). The trim removed 3 bases at V and 10 bases at J, leaving 5 bases unmatched. The CDR3 is 12 residues long. This CDR3 is CASSWGQTSQYF. As DNA, the CDR3 is TGTGCCAGCAGCTGGGGACAGACTTCGCAGTATTTT.

This clonotype was counted between two and nine times. The CDR3 loop reads CSAYRMGEQETQYF. CDR3 DNA sequence: TGCAGTGCTTATAGGATGGGCGAGCAAGAGACCCAGTACTTC. The genes are TRBV20-1 and TRBJ2-5; D remains unclear. This CDR3 has 14 residues. V was shortened by 5 bases and J by 2 bases, with 15 bases between the two germline ends. Germline assignment: CDR1 DFQATT and CDR2 SNEGSKA (reference sequence).

This clonotype has a handful of counts. The V call is TRBV11-1, the J call TRBJ2-3; the D is unclear. This CDR3 has 19 residues. With 5 bases removed from V and 0 bases from J, the gap between germline ends came to 24 bases. CDR1 and CDR2 from the germline V gene are SGHAT and FQDESV (reference sequence). The chain's CDR3 is CASSARLFQTTTSTDTQYF. For the CDR3, the DNA is TGTGCCAGCAGCGCCCGCCTTTTTCAGACAACGACTAGCACAGATACGCAGTATTTT.

This clonotype was seen ten or more times. The rearrangement uses TRBV12-3 or TRBV12-4 and TRBJ2-7, with D possibly matching TRBD2 (5 bases). Trimming left V 6 bases short and J 6 bases short, with 9 bases between. The CDR3 has 11 residues. CDR3 in amino acids: CASRAASEQYF. CDR3 nucleotides: TGTGCCAGCAGAGCGGCCTCCGAGCAGTACTTC.

The chain is built from TRBV10-3 and TRBJ1-2, with 7 bases matching TRBD1. Germline-derived CDR1 and CDR2 are ENHRY and SYGVKD. J lost 7 bases, V lost 5 bases, and 10 bases had no gene match. The CDR3 loop spans 14 amino acids. This chain's CDR3 is CAISLGGGGPGYTF. The CDR3 DNA reads TGTGCCATCAGTCTAGGAGGGGGCGGTCCTGGCTACACCTTC.

This clonotype showed up just once. The chain uses TRBV7-2 and TRBJ2-5; 10 bases fit TRBD2. Germline V CDR1 and CDR2: SGHTA, FQGNSA. This CDR3 spans 14 amino acids. V lost 6 bases and J lost 5; bases outside the gene matches: 6. CDR3 region: CASRRTSGLETQYF. Written as DNA, the CDR3 is TGTGCCAGCAGGCGGACTAGCGGTTTGGAGACCCAGTACTTC.

This clonotype has only a few counts. The chain has TRBV20-1 and TRBJ1-2; D unclear. V was cut by 0 bases and J by 0 bases, with 11 bases left in between. Germline CDR1 reads DFQATT; CDR2 reads SNEGSKA (reference sequence). The length of the CDR3 is 15 residues. CDR3 region: CSARDLRESNYGYTF. In DNA, the CDR3 is TGCAGTGCTAGAGATCTTAGGGAGTCTAACTATGGCTACACCTTC.

This clonotype has more than one count but fewer than ten. The rearrangement links TRBV5-1 to TRBJ2-5; 9 positions match TRBD1. The germline gives CDR1 SGHRS, CDR2 YFSETQ. V lost 1 base to trimming and J lost 4 bases; unmatched junction nucleotides: 8. CDR3 size: 16 residues. This chain's CDR3 is CASSLMGWGQGETQYF. In DNA form, the CDR3 reads TGCGCCAGCAGCTTGATGGGGTGGGGACAGGGAGAGACCCAGTACTTC.

This clonotype was counted between two and nine times. This chain connects TRBV7-2 to TRBJ2-7; D call uncertain. The V end lost 4 bases, the J end lost 2 bases, and 9 bases lay between the germline ends. The CDR3 runs 13 residues. Germline CDR1 reads SGHTA; CDR2 reads FQGNSA. The CDR3 nucleotides read TGTGCCAGCAGCTCAGTAGGGACCTACGAGCAGTACTTC. Translated, it gives CASSSVGTYEQYF.

This clonotype has more than one count but fewer than ten. The chain employs TRBV7-9 and TRBJ2-2, with 9 bases identical to TRBD1. CDR1 and CDR2 (germline): SEHNR, FQNEAQ (reference sequence). The CDR3 has 16 residues. Trimming took 4 bases from V and 6 from J; bases not matched to a gene: 9. The DNA for the CDR3 is TGTGCCAGCAGCTCCCACGGGGACAGGGACCCCGGGGAGCTGTTTTTT. Translating gives CASSSHGDRDPGELFF.